The 26 T cell receptor beta chains given below trace back to one sample, sequenced in a study of T cell changes during pregnancy in multiple sclerosis. The data were produced by immunoSEQ multiplex PCR, yet TCRdb's version contains in-frame clones alone and is incomplete. The sample shows more than 85,000 clones, around nine tenths of them seen only once. Sample: peripheral blood, taken in the second trimester of pregnancy. These TCRs come from a female donor with multiple sclerosis, enrolled in a pregnancy study.

The V and J genes are TRBV6-6 and TRBJ2-7; D gene unclear. This CDR3 has 15 residues. The germline V gene has CDR1 MNHNY and CDR2 SVGAGI (reference sequence). V was pared by 5 bases and J by 2 bases, with 16 bases between. CDR3 residues: CASSRLDFPAYEQYF. In DNA form, the CDR3 reads TGTGCCAGCAGTCGCCTCGACTTCCCGGCCTACGAGCAGTACTTC.

V and J are TRBV29-1 and TRBJ2-1, with D possibly being TRBD1 (6 bases). This CDR3 spans 15 amino acids. V lost 5 bases and J 0 bases, leaving 14 bases between the germline ends. Germline V lookup: CDR1 SQVTM, CDR2 ANQGSEA. The CDR3 is CSVLRPGVSYNEQFF. Here the CDR3 DNA reads TGCAGCGTTCTAAGACCAGGGGTCTCCTACAATGAGCAGTTCTTC.

This chain links TRBV5-1 with TRBJ2-1; 13 bases match TRBD2. V lost 4 bases and J lost 6; bases outside the gene matches: 10. Germline CDR1 reads SGHRS; CDR2 reads YFSETQ. CDR3 length: 17 residues. The CDR3 region has the DNA TGCGCCAGCAGCCCATCGGGACTAGCGGGGACCGCCAATGAGCAGTTCTTC. This codes for CASSPSGLAGTANEQFF.

This sequence joins TRBV15 and TRBJ1-2, with no clear D. The CDR3 is 16 residues long. The ends were cut back, 0 bases at V and 0 bases at J, with 11 bases in the middle. Germline loops: CDR1 LNHNV, CDR2 YYDKDF (reference sequence). This chain's CDR3 is CATSRDSRKANYGYTF. The CDR3 coding sequence is TGTGCCACCAGCAGAGATTCCAGGAAAGCTAACTATGGCTACACCTTC.

The V and J genes are TRBV29-1 and TRBJ1-2, with 7 bases that match TRBD1. This CDR3 region has 11 residues. Germline V gene lookup returns CDR1 SQVTM and CDR2 ANQGSEA. Trimming removed 6 bases from V and 8 bases from J; junction bases left unmatched: 6. The CDR3 here is CSVRDSRGYTF. In nucleotides, the CDR3 is TGCAGCGTACGGGACAGCCGAGGCTACACCTTC.

This chain joins TRBV19 and TRBJ2-5; 7 bases match TRBD2. This CDR3 is built from 13 residues. The germline V gene encodes CDR1 LNHDA and CDR2 SQIVND (reference sequence). The V and J ends lost 6 bases and 1 base, in that order; junction bases with no gene match: 2. CDR3 in amino acids: CASSGGIQETQYF. CDR3 DNA: TGTGCCAGTAGCGGGGGGATCCAAGAGACCCAGTACTTC.

The chain carries TRBV10-3 and TRBJ2-5; D perhaps matches TRBD2 (5 bases). CDR3 size: 14 residues. The germline V and J ends were trimmed by 6 bases and 4 bases, with 15 bases remaining between them. CDR1 ENHRY and CDR2 SYGVKD come from the germline V gene. The CDR3 DNA sequence: TGTGCCATCAGAGGAGGCAGCAAAGGAGAGACCCAGTACTTC. Its translation: CAIRGGSKGETQYF.

V and J are TRBV19 and TRBJ2-3; TRBD1 is a possible D gene (5 bases). CDR1 and CDR2 from the germline V gene are LNHDA and SQIVND (reference sequence). Trimming took 3 bases from V and 4 from J, leaving 11 bases between them. The CDR3 is 14 amino acids. The CDR3 nucleotides read TGTGCCAGTAGTATCGGTAGGGGCCCAGATACGCAGTATTTT. It is translated as CASSIGRGPDTQYF.

The chain couples TRBV21-1 to TRBJ2-1; TRBD2, the D gene given by the table, was not confirmed from the DNA. TRBV21-1 is reported as a pseudogene. The CDR3 contains 16 residues. The CDR3 loop is CASSKAKGVCYNEQFF. In nucleotides, the CDR3 is TGTGCCAGCAGCAAAGCGAAGGGAGTCTGCTACAATGAGCAGTTCTTC.

This rearrangement joins TRBV6-1 to TRBJ1-2, with D hard to call. Per the germline V gene, CDR1 is MNHNS and CDR2 is SASEGT. Trimming shortened V by 6 bases and J by 6 bases, and 14 bases separated the two germline ends. The CDR3 contains 13 residues. The CDR3 nucleotides read TGTGCCAGCAGGAGGGTTGTACTGAATGGCTACACCTTC. Protein: CASRRVVLNGYTF.

The chain employs TRBV27 and TRBJ2-5; TRBD1 is a possible D gene (5 bases). The length of the CDR3 is 15 residues. V lost 6 bases, J lost 5 bases, and 19 bases lay in between. Germline-derived CDR1 and CDR2 are MNHEY and SMNVEV (reference sequence). CDR3 protein: CASRRNQAKGETQYF. As DNA, the CDR3 is TGTGCCAGCAGAAGAAACCAGGCCAAGGGGGAGACCCAGTACTTC.

The chain couples TRBV28 to TRBJ2-7; 14 positions match TRBD2. With V trimmed by 6 bases and J by 0 bases, 7 bases remained unmatched. Germline CDR1 and CDR2: MDHEN and SYDVKM. The CDR3 runs 17 residues. CDR3 loop: CASSGRTSGGSSYEQYF. CDR3 bases: TGTGCCAGCAGCGGACGGACTAGCGGGGGGAGCTCCTACGAGCAGTACTTC.

The chain combines TRBV27 with TRBJ2-3; no clear D gene. CDR3 size: 11 residues. Trimming stripped 3 bases from V and 7 bases from J, with 5 bases between. Germline CDR1 and CDR2: MNHEY and SMNVEV (reference sequence). Here the CDR3 DNA reads TGTGCCAGCAGTTTGGAGAATACGCAGTATTTT. As protein: CASSLENTQYF.

V gene TRBV7-8 combines with J gene TRBJ1-5, with D possibly being TRBD1 (5 bases). Germline-derived CDR1 and CDR2 are SGHVS and FQNEAQ. V lost 1 base, J lost 0 bases, and 16 bases lay in between. The CDR3 contains 18 residues. CDR3 sequence reads: CASSLGSWGEDSNQPQHF. DNA for the CDR3: TGTGCCAGCAGCTTAGGCTCCTGGGGGGAGGATAGCAATCAGCCCCAGCATTTT.

The chain couples TRBV14 to TRBJ2-1; the match to TRBD1 covers 9 bases. Germline-derived CDR1 and CDR2 are SGHDN and FVKESK. V lost 2 bases to trimming and J lost 4 bases; unmatched junction nucleotides: 6. This CDR3 is 16 amino acids long. The CDR3 bases are TGTGCCAGCAGCCAATTGACAGGGGGGGTTTACAATGAGCAGTTCTTC. As protein: CASSQLTGGVYNEQFF.

This chain connects TRBV30 to TRBJ2-7; 9 bases agree with TRBD1. The CDR3 runs 13 residues. V shed 2 bases and J 3 bases; nucleotides not matched to a gene: 2. Per germline, CDR1 GTSNPN and CDR2 SVGIG (reference sequence). CDR3 residues: CAWSRGQGYEQYF. The CDR3 region has the DNA TGTGCCTGGAGTAGGGGACAGGGCTACGAGCAGTACTTC.

The CDR3 reads CASSPWTGAHPNYGYTF. CDR3 nucleotides: TGTGCCAGCAGTCCTTGGACAGGGGCGCACCCTAACTATGGCTACACCTTC. V is TRBV28 and J is TRBJ1-2; 9 bases are shared with TRBD1. The CDR3 consists of 17 residues. Germline-derived CDR1 and CDR2 are MDHEN and SYDVKM. J lost 0 bases, V lost 5 bases, and 10 bases had no gene match.

The chain employs TRBV6-1 and TRBJ1-3, with 7 bases aligning to TRBD1. CDR3 length equals 16 residues. Germline V gene lookup returns CDR1 MNHNS and CDR2 SASEGT. The V gene end was trimmed by 4 bases and the J gene end by 0 bases; junction bases not matched to a gene: 6. In nucleotides, the CDR3 is TGTGCCAGCAGTGGGCAGGGGGGTTTCTCTGGAAACACCATATATTTT. Its translation is CASSGQGGFSGNTIYF.

The genes are TRBV28 and TRBJ2-7, with 9 bases identical to TRBD1. Germline values: CDR1 MDHEN, CDR2 SYDVKM. J was trimmed by 3 bases and V by 7 bases; bases with no gene match: 10. The CDR3 runs to 15 residues. CDR3 residues: CASKEPGQGGYEQYF. CDR3 in DNA: TGTGCCAGCAAAGAACCGGGACAGGGAGGCTACGAGCAGTACTTC. The full variable domain, its missing parts supplied by reference TRBV28 and TRBJ2-7, is DVKVTQSSRYLVKRTGEKVFLECVQDMDHENMFWYRQDPGLGLRLIYFSYDVKMKEKGDIPEGYSVSREKKERFSLILESASTNQTSMYLCASKEPGQGGYEQYFGPGTRLTVT.

The V and J genes are TRBV4-1 and TRBJ1-5; 8 bases are a match to TRBD1. Per the germline V gene, CDR1 is MGHRA and CDR2 is YSYEKL. CDR3 length equals 12 residues. V lost 1 base and J lost 16; bases outside the gene matches: 6. The CDR3: CASSQVGDRKHF. DNA of the CDR3: TGCGCCAGCAGCCAAGTCGGGGACAGGAAACATTTT.

The V gene is TRBV28, the J gene TRBJ1-2; no clear D. The CDR3 covers 14 residues. Germline CDR1 MDHEN, CDR2 SYDVKM. The V end lost 3 bases, the J end lost 2 bases, and 10 bases lay between the germline ends. In nucleotides, the CDR3 is TGTGCCAGCAGTTTCCTCACTAAGAACTATGGCTACACCTTC. Amino acid sequence: CASSFLTKNYGYTF.

The rearrangement links TRBV5-4 to TRBJ2-5; 7 bases agree with TRBD1. This CDR3 contains 14 residues. V shed 6 bases and J 4 bases; nucleotides not matched to a gene: 9. The germline V gene encodes CDR1 SGHNT and CDR2 YYREEE (reference sequence). The CDR3 reads CASNDRERGETQYF. For the CDR3, the DNA is TGTGCCAGCAATGACAGGGAGAGGGGAGAGACCCAGTACTTC.

This chain uses TRBV19 with TRBJ2-7, with TRBD1 identical over 9 bases. V lost 8 bases, J lost 7 bases, and 12 bases stayed unmatched. This CDR3 is 14 amino acids long. Germline V lookup: CDR1 LNHDA, CDR2 SQIVND (reference sequence). In nucleotides, the CDR3 is TGTGCCAGTGGAGAACAGGGGGCGATGGGGGAGCAGTACTTC. Protein sequence: CASGEQGAMGEQYF.

V gene TRBV6-6 combines with J gene TRBJ2-7; 8 bases match TRBD1. J gave up 2 bases and V 8 bases, and 8 bases lay outside the gene matches. Per the germline V gene, CDR1 is MNHNY and CDR2 is SVGAGI (reference sequence). CDR3 length: 14 residues. The CDR3 region has the DNA TGTGCCAGCTCTTCGGACAGGGAAGCCTACGAGCAGTACTTC. Amino acid sequence: CASSSDREAYEQYF.

This clone was seen only once. The V and J genes are TRBV9 and TRBJ1-3; TRBD1 agrees at 8 bases. Germline-derived CDR1 and CDR2 are SGDLS and YYNGEE. The trim removed 4 bases at V and 3 bases at J, leaving 6 bases unmatched. The CDR3 is 15 residues long. This chain's CDR3 is CASSLGGQGGNTIYF. Written as DNA, the CDR3 is TGTGCCAGCAGCCTAGGAGGACAGGGTGGAAACACCATATATTTT.

This clone was detected once. The chain recombines TRBV10-3 with TRBJ1-1; D not certain. This CDR3 has 12 residues. The germline V and J ends were trimmed by 0 bases and 8 bases, with 7 bases remaining between them. Germline V gene sequence: CDR1 ENHRY, CDR2 SYGVKD. The CDR3 protein is CAISESSQEAFF. The CDR3, as DNA: TGTGCCATCAGTGAGTCGTCTCAGGAAGCTTTCTTT.